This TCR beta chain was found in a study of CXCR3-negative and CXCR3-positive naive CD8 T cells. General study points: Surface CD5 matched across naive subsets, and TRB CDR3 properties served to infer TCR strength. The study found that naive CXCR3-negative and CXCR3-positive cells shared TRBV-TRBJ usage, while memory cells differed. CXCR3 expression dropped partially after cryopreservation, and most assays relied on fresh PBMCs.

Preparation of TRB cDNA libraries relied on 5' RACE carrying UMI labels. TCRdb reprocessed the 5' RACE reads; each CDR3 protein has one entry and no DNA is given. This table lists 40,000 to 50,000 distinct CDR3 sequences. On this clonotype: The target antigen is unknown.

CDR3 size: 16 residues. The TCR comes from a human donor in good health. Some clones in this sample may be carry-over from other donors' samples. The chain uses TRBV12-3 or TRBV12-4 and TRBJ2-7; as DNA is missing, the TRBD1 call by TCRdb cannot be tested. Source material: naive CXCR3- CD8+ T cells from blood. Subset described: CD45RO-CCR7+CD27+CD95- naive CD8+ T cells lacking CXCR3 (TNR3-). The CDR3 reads CASSKLDSESPYEQYF.